These T cell receptor beta chains were read from a single sample in a study of post-analysis software for immune sequencing data. MiXCR was run by TCRdb on the PCR reads, yielding one entry per CDR3 protein. The profile covers 450,000 to 700,000 distinct CDR3 sequences, with around 44% appearing a single time and more than 1.5% taken by the ten largest. The material sequenced was blood. Receptors were obtained from a girl aged 10-17 years with multiple sclerosis. Each CDR3 is given with its conserved first and last residue. Fields, in order: D gene, J gene, V gene, clone size, CDR3 DNA, CDR3 protein. The D gene is left open where the match is weak. A clone size is listed for some rows: how often the clone was seen (once, few, many), or a class if it is expanded.

TRBD1,TRBJ1-1,TRBV4-2,NA,TGTGCCAGCAGCCAAAGCCGACAGGGGGCTGAAGCTTTCTTT,CASSQSRQGAEAFF
TRBD1,TRBJ2-1,TRBV24-1,NA,TGTGCCACCAGTGATAGGACAGGAAGGGTATTGAATGAGCAGTTCTTC,CATSDRTGRVLNEQFF
TRBD1,TRBJ1-4,TRBV7-9,NA,TGTGCCAGCAGCCGGGAGGGACAGGGAACTAATGAAAAACTGTTTTTT,CASSREGQGTNEKLFF
TRBD2,TRBJ2-3,TRBV20-1,NA,TGCAGTGCCGCCCCACAGCGGGGGAGGACAGATACGCAGTATTTT,CSAAPQRGRTDTQYF
NA,TRBJ1-1,TRBV20-1,few,TGCAGTGCTCTAAGGGGGGGGGTGAACACTGAAGCTTTCTTT,CSALRGGVNTEAFF
NA,TRBJ1-3,TRBV4-2,NA,TGTGCCAGCAGCCAAGACACGGGAGGGGGAAACACCATATATTTT,CASSQDTGGGNTIYF
TRBD1,TRBJ2-7,TRBV4-2,few,TGTGCCAGCAGCCCTACAGGGGTTGGGTCCTACGAGCAGTACTTC,CASSPTGVGSYEQYF
NA,TRBJ1-5,TRBV12-3/TRBV12-4,NA,TGTGCCAGCAGTTTTAGGAGGTTCGGTCCCCAGCATTTT,CASSFRRFGPQHF
TRBD1,TRBJ2-1,TRBV5-5,NA,TGTGCCAGCAGCTTGGAACAGGGGGCAGGTGAGCAGTTCTTC,CASSLEQGAGEQFF
NA,TRBJ2-1,TRBV6-5,NA,TGTGCCAGCAGTTCCGAGGACCTAAACAGGTTCGGTGAGCAGTTCTTC,CASSSEDLNRFGEQFF
TRBD2,TRBJ2-7,TRBV2,NA,TGTGCCAGCAGTGAAGCGAGGACTAGCGGATCCTACGAGCAGTACTTC,CASSEARTSGSYEQYF
TRBD2,TRBJ2-1,TRBV27,NA,TGTGCCAGCAGTTCTTTGGGGGGGTTATACAATGAGCAGTTCTTC,CASSSLGGLYNEQFF
TRBD1,TRBJ1-1,TRBV20-1,NA,TGCAGTGCTAGAACAGGGGGACCCATGAACACTGAAGCTTTCTTT,CSARTGGPMNTEAFF
TRBD1,TRBJ1-6,TRBV12-3/TRBV12-4,NA,TGTGCCAGCAGTCAATTACAGGGGAGCACCCTCCACTTT,CASSQLQGSTLHF
TRBD1,TRBJ1-2,TRBV20-1,NA,TGCAGTGCTAGTGGGCCGGGACAGGGGATCGGCTACACCTTC,CSASGPGQGIGYTF
TRBD2,TRBJ2-7,TRBV2,NA,TGTGCCAGCAGTCCTAGCGGGGCGGGATCCTACGAGCAGTACTTC,CASSPSGAGSYEQYF
TRBD2,TRBJ2-7,TRBV29-1,NA,TGCAGCGTTGGCGGGACTAGCGGGAACGAGCAGTACTTC,CSVGGTSGNEQYF
TRBD2,TRBJ2-5,TRBV29-1,few,TGCAGCGTTGGAGGTGGACTAGCAAAAGAGACCCAGTACTTC,CSVGGGLAKETQYF
TRBD1,TRBJ1-2,TRBV2,NA,TGTGCCAGTATGGGGGGACAGGCTAACTATGGCTACACCTTC,CASMGGQANYGYTF
NA,TRBJ2-1,TRBV5-1,once,TGCGCCAGCAGCTTGGCTGCGGGTAGCCGCGATGAGCAGTTCTTC,CASSLAAGSRDEQFF
NA,TRBJ2-3,TRBV25-1,NA,TGTGCCAGCAGTGTCACCTTGGGGGTTTCTAGCACAGATACGCAGTATTTT,CASSVTLGVSSTDTQYF
TRBD1,TRBJ2-6,TRBV7-3,NA,TGTGCCAGCAGCTTAATGGGACAGGATCCAGCATTGACTTTC,CASSLMGQDPALTF
TRBD1,TRBJ2-7,TRBV4-1,few,TGCGCCAGCAGGGACACCGGGGACAGAACCTACGAGCAGTACTTC,CASRDTGDRTYEQYF
NA,TRBJ2-7,TRBV20-1,NA,TGCAGTGCTAGACCCTCTAGTCTCTTCGAGCAGTACTTC,CSARPSSLFEQYF
NA,TRBJ1-2,TRBV5-1,NA,TGCGCCAGCAGCTTAAAGGGTTCCTCTTATGGCTACACCTTC,CASSLKGSSYGYTF
TRBD2,TRBJ2-1,TRBV15,NA,TGTGCCACCAGCAGAGATTTGGGAGCGGGGGTTACCCGGAGCTCCTACAATGAGCAGTTCTTC,CATSRDLGAGVTRSSYNEQFF
NA,TRBJ2-7,TRBV12-3/TRBV12-4,NA,TGTGCCAGCAGCCCCTTGGGAGGGGGCGAGCAGTACTTC,CASSPLGGGEQYF
TRBD2,TRBJ2-3,TRBV11-3,NA,TGTGCCAGCAGCTTAGGAGGGGCTAGCGGTGGGCGCACAGATACGCAGTATTTT,CASSLGGASGGRTDTQYF
NA,TRBJ2-7,TRBV7-2,few,TGTGCCAGCAGCCGGGGACCAGTCTCCTACGAGCAGTACTTC,CASSRGPVSYEQYF
TRBD2,TRBJ2-5,TRBV6-6,NA,TGTGCCAGCAGTTATTTAGGGAGCGGGAGAAGCACCCAGTACTTC,CASSYLGSGRSTQYF
TRBD2,TRBJ2-7,TRBV6-5,NA,TGTGCCAGCAGTTACGGGCCTAGCGGGACGCATCTCTACGAGCAGTACTTC,CASSYGPSGTHLYEQYF
NA,TRBJ1-2,TRBV12-3/TRBV12-4,NA,TGTGCCAGCAGTTTAAACCCGAGCGGGGGAGAAGGCTACACCTTC,CASSLNPSGGEGYTF
NA,TRBJ2-3,TRBV4-1,NA,TGCGCCAGCAGCCAAGGGGTGCTAGGACGGGATACGCAGTATTTT,CASSQGVLGRDTQYF
NA,TRBJ2-7,TRBV5-1,NA,TGCGCCAGCAGCTTGGAGGGGGTTGGGAGGAATCGCGAGCAGTACTTC,CASSLEGVGRNREQYF
TRBD2,TRBJ2-7,TRBV4-1,NA,TGCGCCAGCAGCCAATTTGGCCTAGCGGGGGCCGGCTCCTACGAGCAGTACTTC,CASSQFGLAGAGSYEQYF
TRBD2,TRBJ2-3,TRBV5-8,few,TGTGCCAGCAGCTTTCGGCCTAGCGGGAGCACAGATACGCAGTATTTT,CASSFRPSGSTDTQYF
NA,TRBJ2-1,TRBV6-4,NA,TGTGCCAGCAAGGGGACACCAGTGGACAATGAGCAGTTCTTC,CASKGTPVDNEQFF
TRBD1,TRBJ2-4,TRBV7-2,NA,TGTGCCAGCAGTCTGACAGGGGTAGCCAAAAACATTCAGTACTTC,CASSLTGVAKNIQYF